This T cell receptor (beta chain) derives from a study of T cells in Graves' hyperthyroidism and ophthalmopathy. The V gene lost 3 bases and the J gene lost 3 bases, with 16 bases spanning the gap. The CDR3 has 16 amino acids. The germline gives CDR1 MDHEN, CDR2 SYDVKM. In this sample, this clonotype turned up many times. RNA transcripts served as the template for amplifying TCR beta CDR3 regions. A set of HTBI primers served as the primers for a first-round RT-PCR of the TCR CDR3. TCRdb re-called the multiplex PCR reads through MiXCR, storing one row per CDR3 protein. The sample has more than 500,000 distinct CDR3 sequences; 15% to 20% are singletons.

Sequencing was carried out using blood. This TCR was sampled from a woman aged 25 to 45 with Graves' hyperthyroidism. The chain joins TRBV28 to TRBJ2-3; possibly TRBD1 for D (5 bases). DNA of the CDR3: TGTGCCAGCAGTTTTGGCCGATGGGGCCGGACAGATACGCAGTATTTT. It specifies CASSFGRWGRTDTQYF.